This is a list of T cell receptor beta chains from one sample in a study of human T cells and chemical hapten exposure. In TCRdb, the 5' RACE reads were re-called with MiXCR into one record per CDR3 protein. The top ten clones hold 2.8% of a sample with fewer than 150,000 distinct CDR3 sequences, approximately 19% of them seen once. The receptors originated from a human donor in good health. The CDR3 runs from the conserved cysteine through the conserved F or W. Fields, in order: clone size, J gene, D gene, V gene, CDR3 DNA, CDR3 protein. D genes are given only for firm matches. Rows may omit the clone size; those that give it use once, few, many or a size class.

abundance: -; j_gene: TRBJ1-1; d_gene: TRBD1; v_gene: TRBV5-1; CDR3nt: TGCGCCAGCAATCCCGGGACAGGGAATAGTTACACTGAAGCTTTCTTT; CDR3aa: CASNPGTGNSYTEAFF
abundance: -; j_gene: TRBJ2-1; d_gene: -; v_gene: TRBV5-1; CDR3nt: TGCGCCAGCAGCCCAACGACAGGTTTCAATGAGCAGTTCTTC; CDR3aa: CASSPTTGFNEQFF
abundance: few; j_gene: TRBJ2-2; d_gene: TRBD2; v_gene: TRBV7-9; CDR3nt: TGTGCCAGCAGTCCTAGGACTAGCGGGAGGCCCGACACCGGGGAGCTGTTTTTT; CDR3aa: CASSPRTSGRPDTGELFF
abundance: few; j_gene: TRBJ1-6; d_gene: TRBD1; v_gene: TRBV20-1; CDR3nt: TGCAGTGCTCCGGGACAGGGGTCCTCACCCCTCCACTTT; CDR3aa: CSAPGQGSSPLHF
abundance: few; j_gene: TRBJ2-7; d_gene: -; v_gene: TRBV28; CDR3nt: TGTGCCAGCAGTTTACCGGACGTCTCCTACGAGCAGTACTTC; CDR3aa: CASSLPDVSYEQYF
abundance: few; j_gene: TRBJ2-3; d_gene: -; v_gene: TRBV29-1; CDR3nt: TGCAGCGTTGAAGATAATGGAGATACGCAGTATTTT; CDR3aa: CSVEDNGDTQYF
abundance: few; j_gene: TRBJ2-7; d_gene: -; v_gene: TRBV20-1; CDR3nt: TGCAGTGCCCCGTCGGCCCTGGCGGCGTACGAGCAGTACTTC; CDR3aa: CSAPSALAAYEQYF
abundance: few; j_gene: TRBJ2-7; d_gene: -; v_gene: TRBV3-1; CDR3nt: TGTGCCAGCAGCCAAGAAGGGACGCCCGGGGAGCAGTACTTC; CDR3aa: CASSQEGTPGEQYF
abundance: many; j_gene: TRBJ2-1; d_gene: TRBD1; v_gene: TRBV9; CDR3nt: TGTGCCAGCAGCGTAGATGGGACAGGGGACAATGAGCAGTTCTTC; CDR3aa: CASSVDGTGDNEQFF
abundance: -; j_gene: TRBJ2-5; d_gene: -; v_gene: TRBV5-1; CDR3nt: TGCGCCAGCAGCTTGGGTCCTAGAGGAGAGACCCAGTACTTC; CDR3aa: CASSLGPRGETQYF
abundance: -; j_gene: TRBJ2-2; d_gene: -; v_gene: TRBV24-1; CDR3nt: TGTGCCACCAGCCGGGGCGCGCTCACCGGGGAGCTGTTTTTT; CDR3aa: CATSRGALTGELFF
abundance: once; j_gene: TRBJ1-5; d_gene: -; v_gene: TRBV30; CDR3nt: TGTGCCTGGAACCCAGGGGTGGGCAATCAGCCCCAGCATTTT; CDR3aa: CAWNPGVGNQPQHF
abundance: -; j_gene: TRBJ2-1; d_gene: -; v_gene: TRBV18; CDR3nt: TGTGCCAGCTCAGTTGACTCCGGACACAATGAGCAGTTCTTC; CDR3aa: CASSVDSGHNEQFF
abundance: -; j_gene: TRBJ2-4; d_gene: -; v_gene: TRBV5-1; CDR3nt: TGCGCCAGCAGCTTGTGGGTCCGGGGGAACATTCAGTACTTC; CDR3aa: CASSLWVRGNIQYF
abundance: few; j_gene: TRBJ1-5; d_gene: TRBD1; v_gene: TRBV19; CDR3nt: TGTGCCAGTGCCAAGGGGGCACAGGGCCTTAGCAATCAGCCCCAGCATTTT; CDR3aa: CASAKGAQGLSNQPQHF
abundance: many; j_gene: TRBJ2-5; d_gene: -; v_gene: TRBV14; CDR3nt: TGTGCCAGCAGCCAAGGTCGGGGGACCGAGACCCAGTACTTC; CDR3aa: CASSQGRGTETQYF
abundance: few; j_gene: TRBJ2-3; d_gene: TRBD1; v_gene: TRBV28; CDR3nt: TGTGCCAGCAGCCCGGGGACAGGGGCCCTCAGCACAGATACGCAGTATTTT; CDR3aa: CASSPGTGALSTDTQYF
abundance: -; j_gene: TRBJ2-7; d_gene: -; v_gene: TRBV7-2; CDR3nt: TGTGCCAGCAGCTACCCCCGTAGAGCCTACGAGCAGTACTTC; CDR3aa: CASSYPRRAYEQYF
abundance: -; j_gene: TRBJ2-1; d_gene: TRBD2; v_gene: TRBV28; CDR3nt: TGTGCCAGCAGTTTAATGCCCCTAGCGGGGACGCCTCACGAGCAGTTCTTC; CDR3aa: CASSLMPLAGTPHEQFF
abundance: once; j_gene: TRBJ2-7; d_gene: TRBD1; v_gene: TRBV6-1; CDR3nt: TGTGCCAGCAGTGAAGCGGGGACAGGGGCCTACGAGCAGTACTTC; CDR3aa: CASSEAGTGAYEQYF
abundance: -; j_gene: TRBJ2-1; d_gene: TRBD2; v_gene: TRBV5-8; CDR3nt: TGTGCCAGCAGCTTAAAAGCGGGAGAGTACGGTGAGCAGTTCTTC; CDR3aa: CASSLKAGEYGEQFF
abundance: -; j_gene: TRBJ1-1; d_gene: -; v_gene: TRBV28; CDR3nt: TGTGCCAGCAGTTTATCTCTAACGGGGGCGGGCACTGAAGCTTTCTTT; CDR3aa: CASSLSLTGAGTEAFF
abundance: -; j_gene: TRBJ1-3; d_gene: TRBD1; v_gene: TRBV4-1; CDR3nt: TGCGCCAGCAGCCGGGGACAGGGGGTCTCTGGAAACACCATATATTTT; CDR3aa: CASSRGQGVSGNTIYF
abundance: few; j_gene: TRBJ2-1; d_gene: -; v_gene: TRBV14; CDR3nt: TGTGCCAGCAGCCAAGGTTCTAGCTCCTACAATGAGCAGTTCTTC; CDR3aa: CASSQGSSSYNEQFF
abundance: many; j_gene: TRBJ2-5; d_gene: -; v_gene: TRBV10-3; CDR3nt: TGTGCCATCGCGGTACACCAAGAGACCCAGTACTTC; CDR3aa: CAIAVHQETQYF
abundance: few; j_gene: TRBJ1-1; d_gene: -; v_gene: TRBV27; CDR3nt: TGTGCCAGCAGTTCCGAGTCCACGGGCGCTGAAGCTTTCTTT; CDR3aa: CASSSESTGAEAFF
abundance: few; j_gene: TRBJ1-1; d_gene: -; v_gene: TRBV12-3/TRBV12-4; CDR3nt: TGTGCCAGCAGTTTCTCAATAAACACTGAAGCTTTCTTT; CDR3aa: CASSFSINTEAFF
abundance: few; j_gene: TRBJ2-1; d_gene: TRBD2; v_gene: TRBV5-4; CDR3nt: TGTGCCAGCAGCCCATACTACCACAATGATGGCGGGAGCTCCTACAATGAGCAGTTCTTC; CDR3aa: CASSPYYHNDGGSSYNEQFF
abundance: -; j_gene: TRBJ2-7; d_gene: -; v_gene: TRBV25-1; CDR3nt: TGTGCCAGCAGTCTTCACCACGAGCAGTACTTC; CDR3aa: CASSLHHEQYF
abundance: few; j_gene: TRBJ2-7; d_gene: TRBD1; v_gene: TRBV28; CDR3nt: TGTGCCAGCAAAGGGACAGGCCTTCCCTACGAGCAGTACTTC; CDR3aa: CASKGTGLPYEQYF
abundance: few; j_gene: TRBJ2-1; d_gene: -; v_gene: TRBV29-1; CDR3nt: TGCAGCGTTATCGGACGGATGTACAATGAGCAGTTCTTC; CDR3aa: CSVIGRMYNEQFF
abundance: -; j_gene: TRBJ2-7; d_gene: -; v_gene: TRBV20-1; CDR3nt: TGCAGTGCTGCTCAAACTAGAACCTACGAGCAGTACTTC; CDR3aa: CSAAQTRTYEQYF
abundance: -; j_gene: TRBJ1-4; d_gene: -; v_gene: TRBV7-2; CDR3nt: TGTGCCAGCAGCTCTCCCGAGGGCGCGACGATGCGAAATGAAAAACTGTTTTTT; CDR3aa: CASSSPEGATMRNEKLFF
abundance: few; j_gene: TRBJ1-1; d_gene: TRBD1; v_gene: TRBV7-6; CDR3nt: TGTGCCAGCAGTACTACAGGGGGTACTGAAGCTTTCTTT; CDR3aa: CASSTTGGTEAFF
abundance: few; j_gene: TRBJ2-3; d_gene: TRBD1; v_gene: TRBV12-3/TRBV12-4; CDR3nt: TGTGCCAGCATCTGGGGACAGACTAGCACAGATACGCAGTATTTT; CDR3aa: CASIWGQTSTDTQYF
abundance: few; j_gene: TRBJ2-7; d_gene: TRBD2; v_gene: TRBV28; CDR3nt: TGTGCCAGCAGTTCCTGGACTAGCTCTGCCTACGAGCAGTACTTC; CDR3aa: CASSSWTSSAYEQYF
abundance: -; j_gene: TRBJ2-7; d_gene: -; v_gene: TRBV25-1; CDR3nt: TGTGCCAGCAGTGGAAGTATAGGTGGGGGGCTTAGGTACTTC; CDR3aa: CASSGSIGGGLRYF
abundance: few; j_gene: TRBJ2-1; d_gene: -; v_gene: TRBV14; CDR3nt: TGTGCCAGCAGCCAAGTCGCGAGGATCTACAATGAGCAGTTCTTC; CDR3aa: CASSQVARIYNEQFF
abundance: -; j_gene: TRBJ1-1; d_gene: -; v_gene: TRBV18; CDR3nt: TGTGCCAGCTCACCGCGGAACACTGAAGCTTTCTTT; CDR3aa: CASSPRNTEAFF
abundance: -; j_gene: TRBJ2-3; d_gene: -; v_gene: TRBV20-1; CDR3nt: TGCAGTGCCCCACCCCCCCCAGATACGCAGTATTTT; CDR3aa: CSAPPPPDTQYF
abundance: -; j_gene: TRBJ2-1; d_gene: TRBD2; v_gene: TRBV14; CDR3nt: TGTGCCAGCAGCCAAGGGACGGTGACTAGCTGGGTTGAGCAGTTCTTC; CDR3aa: CASSQGTVTSWVEQFF
abundance: -; j_gene: TRBJ1-2; d_gene: -; v_gene: TRBV28; CDR3nt: TGTGCCAGCAACCCCATCTCCGGACAGTGGAACTATGGCTACACCTTC; CDR3aa: CASNPISGQWNYGYTF
abundance: few; j_gene: TRBJ2-1; d_gene: -; v_gene: TRBV2; CDR3nt: TGTGCCAGCAACACAGGGTTGGGTAACCCCCGGGAGTTCTTC; CDR3aa: CASNTGLGNPREFF
abundance: few; j_gene: TRBJ1-4; d_gene: -; v_gene: TRBV11-2; CDR3nt: TGTGCCAGCAGCCTCCGGGACAAGCAACTGTTTTTT; CDR3aa: CASSLRDKQLFF
abundance: few; j_gene: TRBJ2-5; d_gene: -; v_gene: TRBV4-1; CDR3nt: TGCGCCAGCAGCGGCCTGTTCTTAGAGACCCAGTACTTC; CDR3aa: CASSGLFLETQYF
abundance: few; j_gene: TRBJ1-5; d_gene: -; v_gene: TRBV10-3; CDR3nt: TGTGCCATCAGTGAAAAAGGGCTCAATCAGCCCCAGCATTTT; CDR3aa: CAISEKGLNQPQHF
abundance: -; j_gene: TRBJ2-3; d_gene: TRBD2; v_gene: TRBV27; CDR3nt: TGTGCCAGCAGTTCCGAAGCTGGGGGAGCGGGACCCACAGATACGCAGTATTTT; CDR3aa: CASSSEAGGAGPTDTQYF
abundance: -; j_gene: TRBJ2-6; d_gene: -; v_gene: TRBV27; CDR3nt: TGTGCCAGCAGTTTAACGCGGGCCTACTCTGGGGCCAACGTCCTGACTTTC; CDR3aa: CASSLTRAYSGANVLTF